Listed here are 11 T cell receptor beta chains from one sample, sequenced in a study of vaccination effects on CD4 cells after COVID-19. These receptors have no identified antigens. Using viral peptide pools, the ViraFEST assay grew out antigen-specific CD4+ T cells prior to sequencing. An approximately 10-day culture period preceded the isolation of CD4+ T cells. From March to December 2020, the person had a SARS-CoV-2 infection that was confirmed by PCR. Of the BNT162b2 and mRNA-1273 vaccines, participants received two doses of one or the other. Only in-frame clones appear in the TCRdb table, and some are missing; sequencing was by immunoSEQ multiplex PCR. The sample lists more than 13,000 clones, 76% occurring once. The material sequenced was CD4+ T cells from PBMCs cultured with HCoV-NL63 spike peptides, taken after COVID-19 vaccination. The receptors were gathered from a human donor who had a prior SARS-CoV-2 infection.

The chain recombines TRBV19 with TRBJ1-3; the D is unclear. Trimming left V 7 bases short and J 0 bases short, with 7 bases between. Germline V CDR1 and CDR2: LNHDA, SQIVND (reference sequence). This CDR3 spans 13 amino acids. CDR3 nucleotide sequence: TGTGCCAGTACTCAGAGCTCTGGAAACACCATATATTTT. Its protein product is CASTQSSGNTIYF.

The table lists this clone with a few counts. This rearrangement joins TRBV4-2 to TRBJ2-5; TRBD2 aligns across 10 bases. The CDR3 is 15 residues long. Germline CDR1 reads LGHNA; CDR2 reads YNFKEQ. Unmatched junction bases numbered 3, after V lost 1 base and J lost 4 bases. CDR3 bases: TGTGCCAGCAGCCAAGGAGCGGGAGGGCCAGAGACCCAGTACTTC. As protein: CASSQGAGGPETQYF.

The chain employs TRBV5-4 and TRBJ1-4, with TRBD1 matching 7 bases. The CDR3 runs to 14 residues. Losses at the gene ends were 4 bases for V and 8 bases for J; bases not matched to a gene: 8. The germline CDR1 and CDR2 sequences are SGHNT and YYREEE (reference sequence). CDR3 DNA: TGTGCCAGCAGCCAAACAGGGGTTCCGGAAAAACTGTTTTTT. It translates to CASSQTGVPEKLFF.

The rearrangement uses TRBV4-3 and TRBJ2-5, with 9 bases that match TRBD1. The junction had 10 bases not matched to a gene; V was cut back by 2 bases and J by 6 bases. The CDR3 has 16 residues. Germline V gene lookup returns CDR1 LGHNA and CDR2 YSLEER. The CDR3 DNA follows: TGCGCCAGCAGCCAATCCGGGACAGGGAGTCGAAAGACCCAGTACTTC. Protein: CASSQSGTGSRKTQYF.

V gene TRBV10-3 combines with J gene TRBJ2-5; tentative D call: TRBD1 (6 bases). The CDR3 totals 13 residues. Trimming stripped 10 bases from V and 2 bases from J, with 14 bases between. Germline assignment: CDR1 ENHRY and CDR2 SYGVKD. CDR3 region: CATSRQEQETQYF. For the CDR3, the DNA is TGTGCCACAAGCCGACAGGAACAAGAGACCCAGTACTTC.

The gene calls are TRBV7-2 and TRBJ2-5; 7 positions agree with TRBD1. In germline, CDR1 is SGHTA, CDR2 FQGNSA. Trimming took 5 bases from V and 2 from J; bases not matched to a gene: 8. This CDR3 has 15 amino acids. CDR3 sequence: CASSKNRGGQETQYF. In DNA form, the CDR3 reads TGTGCCAGCAGCAAAAACAGGGGCGGTCAAGAGACCCAGTACTTC.

The chain joins TRBV18 to TRBJ1-5; 8 bases align to TRBD1. Germline lookup yields CDR1 KGHSH and CDR2 LQKENI. This CDR3 is built from 16 residues. Losses at the gene ends were 1 base for V and 0 bases for J; bases not matched to a gene: 2. The CDR3 loop is CASSPRTGSSNQPQHF. In DNA, the CDR3 is TGTGCCAGCTCACCACGGACAGGGAGTAGCAATCAGCCCCAGCATTTT.

V usage is TRBV5-1 and J usage is TRBJ2-3; TRBD2 agrees at 10 bases. J lost 0 bases, V lost 4 bases, and 11 bases had no gene match. The CDR3 is 18 residues long. Germline CDR1 SGHRS, CDR2 YFSETQ. The CDR3 sequence is CASSPTPPSGGSTDTQYF. DNA for the CDR3: TGCGCCAGCAGCCCGACCCCCCCTAGCGGGGGAAGCACAGATACGCAGTATTTT.

The gene calls are TRBV5-6 and TRBJ1-1; a possible D gene is TRBD1 (6 bases). This CDR3 region has 14 residues. Germline V gives CDR1 SGHDT, CDR2 YYEEEE. The V end was cut by 4 bases, the J end by 5 bases, with 15 bases between. The CDR3 here is CASSGRDKRTEAFF. In DNA, the CDR3 is TGTGCCAGCAGCGGCCGGGACAAGAGGACTGAAGCTTTCTTT.

The chain combines TRBV7-6 with TRBJ2-7, with 8 bases fitting TRBD2. The J segment lost 5 bases and the V segment lost 5 bases, leaving 11 bases of the junction unmatched. Looked up from germline, CDR1 is SGHVS and CDR2 is FNYEAQ. CDR3 length: 15 residues. Here the CDR3 DNA reads TGTGCCAGCAGCGGGCAGGGACTAGTCTTCAACGAGCAGTACTTC. Translation: CASSGQGLVFNEQYF.

The V and J genes are TRBV9 and TRBJ2-3; 9 bases match TRBD2. There are 13 residues in the CDR3. After removal of 7 bases from V and 3 bases from J, the junction contained 3 bases not matched to a gene. Germline CDR1 reads SGDLS; CDR2 reads YYNGEE. CDR3 loop: CASVREGTDTQYF. The CDR3 coding sequence is TGTGCCAGCGTGCGGGAGGGGACAGATACGCAGTATTTT.